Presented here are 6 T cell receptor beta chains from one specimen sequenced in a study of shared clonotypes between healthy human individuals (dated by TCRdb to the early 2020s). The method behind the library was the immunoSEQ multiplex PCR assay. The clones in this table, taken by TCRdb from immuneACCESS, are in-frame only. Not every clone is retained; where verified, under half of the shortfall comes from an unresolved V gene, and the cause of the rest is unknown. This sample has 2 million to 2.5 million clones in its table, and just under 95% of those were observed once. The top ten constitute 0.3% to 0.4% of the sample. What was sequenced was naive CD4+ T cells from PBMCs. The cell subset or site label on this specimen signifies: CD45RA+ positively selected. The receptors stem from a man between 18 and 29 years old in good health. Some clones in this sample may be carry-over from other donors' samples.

CDR3 amino acids: CASRVSAGNTIYF. The CDR3 coding sequence is TGTGCCAGTAGGGTCTCAGCTGGAAACACCATATATTTT. The chain couples TRBV19 to TRBJ1-3; D gene uncertain. The V gene lost 6 bases and the J gene lost 2 bases, with 8 bases spanning the gap. The CDR3 has 13 amino acids. Per germline, CDR1 LNHDA and CDR2 SQIVND (reference sequence).

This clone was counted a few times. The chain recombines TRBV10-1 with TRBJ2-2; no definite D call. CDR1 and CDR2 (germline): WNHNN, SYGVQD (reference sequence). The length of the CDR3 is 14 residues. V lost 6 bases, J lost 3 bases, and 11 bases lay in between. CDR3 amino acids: CASRQRTDTGELFF. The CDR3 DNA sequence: TGCGCCAGCAGGCAGAGGACGGACACCGGGGAGCTGTTTTTT.

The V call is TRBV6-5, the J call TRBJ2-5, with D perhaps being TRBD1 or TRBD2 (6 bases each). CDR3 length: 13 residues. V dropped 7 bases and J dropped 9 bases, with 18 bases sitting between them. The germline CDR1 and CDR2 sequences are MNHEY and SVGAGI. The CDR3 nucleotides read TGTGCCAGCACCCCCGGGGGCCATGGGCCCCAGTACTTC. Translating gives CASTPGGHGPQYF.

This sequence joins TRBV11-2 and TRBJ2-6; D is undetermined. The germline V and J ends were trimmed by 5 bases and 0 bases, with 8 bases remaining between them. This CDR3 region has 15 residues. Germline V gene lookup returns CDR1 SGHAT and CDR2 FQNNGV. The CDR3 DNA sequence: TGTGCCAGCAGCCACGCAAACTCTGGGGCCAACGTCCTGACTTTC. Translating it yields CASSHANSGANVLTF.

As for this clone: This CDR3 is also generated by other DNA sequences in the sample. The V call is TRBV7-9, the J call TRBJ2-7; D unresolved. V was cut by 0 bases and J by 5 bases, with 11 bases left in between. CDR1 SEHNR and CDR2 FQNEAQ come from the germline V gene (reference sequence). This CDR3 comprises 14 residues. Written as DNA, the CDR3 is TGTGCCAGCAGCTTAGCTGGGGTGGACCACGAGCAGTACTTC. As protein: CASSLAGVDHEQYF.

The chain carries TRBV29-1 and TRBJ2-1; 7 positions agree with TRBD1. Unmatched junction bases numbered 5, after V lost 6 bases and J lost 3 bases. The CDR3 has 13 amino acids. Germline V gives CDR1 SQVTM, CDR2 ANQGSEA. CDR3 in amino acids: CSVGQDYYNEQFF. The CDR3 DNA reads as TGCAGCGTCGGACAGGATTACTACAATGAGCAGTTCTTC.